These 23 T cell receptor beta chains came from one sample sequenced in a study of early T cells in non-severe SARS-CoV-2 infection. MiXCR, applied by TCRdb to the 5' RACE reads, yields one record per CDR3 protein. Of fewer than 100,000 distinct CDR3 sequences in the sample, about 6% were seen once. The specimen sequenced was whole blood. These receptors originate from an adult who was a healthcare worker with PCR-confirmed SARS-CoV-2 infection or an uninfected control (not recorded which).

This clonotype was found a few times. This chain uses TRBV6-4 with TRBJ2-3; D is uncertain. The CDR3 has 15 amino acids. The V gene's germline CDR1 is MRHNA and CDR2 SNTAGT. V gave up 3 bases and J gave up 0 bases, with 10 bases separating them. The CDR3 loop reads CASSERDGSTDTQYF. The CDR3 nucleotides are TGTGCCAGCAGTGAAAGAGACGGAAGCACAGATACGCAGTATTTT.

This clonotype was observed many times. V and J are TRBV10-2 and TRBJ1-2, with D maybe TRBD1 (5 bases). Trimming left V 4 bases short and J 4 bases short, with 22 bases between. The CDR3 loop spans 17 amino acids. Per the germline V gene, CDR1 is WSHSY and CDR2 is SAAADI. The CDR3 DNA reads TGCGCCAGCAGTGGAGGGACGGGGCAGAACCAAAGCTATGGCTACACCTTC. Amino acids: CASSGGTGQNQSYGYTF.

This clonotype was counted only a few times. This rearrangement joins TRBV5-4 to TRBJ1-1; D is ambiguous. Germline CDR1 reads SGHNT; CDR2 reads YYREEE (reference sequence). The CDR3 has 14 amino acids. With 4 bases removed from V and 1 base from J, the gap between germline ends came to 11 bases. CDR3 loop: CASSHPHQNTEAFF. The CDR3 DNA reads TGTGCCAGCAGCCACCCACATCAGAACACTGAAGCTTTCTTT.

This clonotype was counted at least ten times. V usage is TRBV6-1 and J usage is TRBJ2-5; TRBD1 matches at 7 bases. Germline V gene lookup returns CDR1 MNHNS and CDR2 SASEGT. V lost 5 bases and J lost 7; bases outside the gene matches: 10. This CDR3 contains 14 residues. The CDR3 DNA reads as TGTGCCAGCAGTTTGGACAGGCCGAGTGTGACCCAGTACTTC. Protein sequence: CASSLDRPSVTQYF.

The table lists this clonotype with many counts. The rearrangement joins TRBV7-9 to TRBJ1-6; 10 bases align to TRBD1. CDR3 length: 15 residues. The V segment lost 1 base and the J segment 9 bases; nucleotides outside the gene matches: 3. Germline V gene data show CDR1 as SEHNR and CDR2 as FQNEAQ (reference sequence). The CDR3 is CASSLGQGAGSPLHF. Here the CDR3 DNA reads TGTGCCAGCAGCTTAGGACAGGGGGCCGGTTCACCCCTCCACTTT.

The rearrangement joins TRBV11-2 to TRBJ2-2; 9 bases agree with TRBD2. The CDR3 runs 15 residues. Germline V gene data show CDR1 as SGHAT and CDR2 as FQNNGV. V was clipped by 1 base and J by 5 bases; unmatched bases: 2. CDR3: CASSLVLAGTGELFF. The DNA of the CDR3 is TGTGCCAGCAGCTTAGTGCTAGCGGGAACCGGGGAGCTGTTTTTT.

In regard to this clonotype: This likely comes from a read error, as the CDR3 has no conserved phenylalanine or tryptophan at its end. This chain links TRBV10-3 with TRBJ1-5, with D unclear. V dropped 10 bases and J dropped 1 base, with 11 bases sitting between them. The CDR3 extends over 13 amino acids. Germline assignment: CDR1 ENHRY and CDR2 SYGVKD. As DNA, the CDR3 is TGTGCCACCACTGGCCAGAGCAATCAGCCCCAGCATCTT. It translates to CATTGQSNQPQHL.

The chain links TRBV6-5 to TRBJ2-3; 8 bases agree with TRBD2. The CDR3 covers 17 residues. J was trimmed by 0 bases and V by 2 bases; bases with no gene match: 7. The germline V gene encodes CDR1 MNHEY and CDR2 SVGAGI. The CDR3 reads CASSYRTSSPSTDTQYF. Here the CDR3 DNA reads TGTGCCAGCAGTTACAGGACTAGCAGTCCTAGCACAGATACGCAGTATTTT.

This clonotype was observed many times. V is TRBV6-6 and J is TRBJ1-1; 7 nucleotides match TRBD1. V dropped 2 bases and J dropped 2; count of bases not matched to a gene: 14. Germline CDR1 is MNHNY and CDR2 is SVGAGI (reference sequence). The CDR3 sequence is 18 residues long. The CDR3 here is CASSYRIREGALNTEAFF. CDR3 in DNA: TGTGCCAGCAGTTACCGGATTAGGGAGGGGGCGTTAAACACTGAAGCTTTCTTT.

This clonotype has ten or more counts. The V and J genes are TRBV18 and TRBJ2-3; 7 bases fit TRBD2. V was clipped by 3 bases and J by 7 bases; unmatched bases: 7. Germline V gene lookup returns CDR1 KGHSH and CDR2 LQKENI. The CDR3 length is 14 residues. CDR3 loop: CASSPRLAENTQYF. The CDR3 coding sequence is TGTGCCAGCTCACCTCGTCTAGCGGAAAATACGCAGTATTTT.

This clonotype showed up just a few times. CDR3 DNA sequence: TGTGCCAGCAGCCCTGACGAGCAGTACTTC. Its translation: CASSPDEQYF. The V gene is TRBV7-6, the J gene TRBJ2-7; D uncertain. The V and J ends lost 5 bases and 5 bases respectively, with 4 bases between them. Germline V lookup: CDR1 SGHVS, CDR2 FNYEAQ. This CDR3 has 10 amino acids.

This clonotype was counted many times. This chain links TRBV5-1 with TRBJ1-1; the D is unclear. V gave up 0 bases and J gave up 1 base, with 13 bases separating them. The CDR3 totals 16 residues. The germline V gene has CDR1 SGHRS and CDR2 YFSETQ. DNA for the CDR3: TGCGCCAGCAGCTTGGGTAGGGCCGCCAAGAACACTGAAGCTTTCTTT. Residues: CASSLGRAAKNTEAFF.

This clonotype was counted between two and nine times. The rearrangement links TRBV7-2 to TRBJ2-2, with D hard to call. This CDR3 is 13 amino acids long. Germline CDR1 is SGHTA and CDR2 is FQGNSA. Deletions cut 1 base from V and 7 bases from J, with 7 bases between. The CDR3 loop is CASSLGVVGELFF. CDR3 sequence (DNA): TGTGCCAGCAGCTTAGGAGTGGTCGGGGAGCTGTTTTTT.

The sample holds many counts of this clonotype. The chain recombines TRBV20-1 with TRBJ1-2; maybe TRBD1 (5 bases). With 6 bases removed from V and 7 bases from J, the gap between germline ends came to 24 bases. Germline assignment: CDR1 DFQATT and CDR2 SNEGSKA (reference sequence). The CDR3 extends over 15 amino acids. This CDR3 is CSAASQDTGWGGYTF. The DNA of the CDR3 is TGCAGTGCCGCGAGTCAGGACACTGGTTGGGGTGGCTACACCTTC.

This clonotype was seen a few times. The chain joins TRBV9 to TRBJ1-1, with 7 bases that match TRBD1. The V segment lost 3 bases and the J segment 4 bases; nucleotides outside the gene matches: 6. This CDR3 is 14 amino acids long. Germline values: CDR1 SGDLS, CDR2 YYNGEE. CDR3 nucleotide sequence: TGTGCCAGCAGCGCCAGACAGGGAGGCACTGAAGCTTTCTTT. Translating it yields CASSARQGGTEAFF.

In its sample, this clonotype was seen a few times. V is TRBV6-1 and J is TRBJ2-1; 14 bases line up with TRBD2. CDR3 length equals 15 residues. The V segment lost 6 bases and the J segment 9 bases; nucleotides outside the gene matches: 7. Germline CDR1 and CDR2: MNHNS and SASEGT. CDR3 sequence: CASRPTSGGVSEQFF. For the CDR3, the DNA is TGTGCCAGCAGGCCGACTAGCGGGGGGGTTAGTGAGCAGTTCTTC.

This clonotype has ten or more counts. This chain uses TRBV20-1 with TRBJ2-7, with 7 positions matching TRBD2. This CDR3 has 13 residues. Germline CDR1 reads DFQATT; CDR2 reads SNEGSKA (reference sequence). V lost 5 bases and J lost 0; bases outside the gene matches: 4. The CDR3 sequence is CSAPSGGSYEQYF. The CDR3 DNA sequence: TGCAGTGCTCCTAGCGGAGGCTCCTACGAGCAGTACTTC.

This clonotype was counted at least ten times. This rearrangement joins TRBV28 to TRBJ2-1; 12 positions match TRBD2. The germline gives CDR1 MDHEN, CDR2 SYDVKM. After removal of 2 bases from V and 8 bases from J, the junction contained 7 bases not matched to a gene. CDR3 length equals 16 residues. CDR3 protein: CASSLPGTSGYHEQFF. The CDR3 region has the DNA TGTGCCAGCAGTTTACCCGGGACTAGCGGGTATCATGAGCAGTTCTTC. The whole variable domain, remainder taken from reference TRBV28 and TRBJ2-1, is DVKVTQSSRYLVKRTGEKVFLECVQDMDHENMFWYRQDPGLGLRLIYFSYDVKMKEKGDIPEGYSVSREKKERFSLILESASTNQTSMYLCASSLPGTSGYHEQFFGPGTRLTVL.

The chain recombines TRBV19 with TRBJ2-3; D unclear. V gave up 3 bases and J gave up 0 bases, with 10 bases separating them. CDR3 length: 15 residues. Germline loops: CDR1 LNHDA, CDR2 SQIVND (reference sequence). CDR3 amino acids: CASSINAASTDTQYF. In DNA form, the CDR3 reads TGTGCCAGTAGTATCAACGCCGCTAGCACAGATACGCAGTATTTT. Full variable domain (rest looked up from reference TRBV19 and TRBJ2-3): DGGITQSPKYLFRKEGQNVTLSCEQNLNHDAMYWYRQDPGQGLRLIYYSQIVNDFQKGDIAEGYSVSREKKESFPLTVTSAQKNPTAFYLCASSINAASTDTQYFGPGTRLTVL.

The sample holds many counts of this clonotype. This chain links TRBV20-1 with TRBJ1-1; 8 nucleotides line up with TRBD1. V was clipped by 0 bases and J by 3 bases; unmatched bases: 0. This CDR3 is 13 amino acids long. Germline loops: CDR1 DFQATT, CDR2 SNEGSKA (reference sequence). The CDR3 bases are TGCAGTGCTAGAGACAGGGGGCACACTGAAGCTTTCTTT. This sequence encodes CSARDRGHTEAFF.

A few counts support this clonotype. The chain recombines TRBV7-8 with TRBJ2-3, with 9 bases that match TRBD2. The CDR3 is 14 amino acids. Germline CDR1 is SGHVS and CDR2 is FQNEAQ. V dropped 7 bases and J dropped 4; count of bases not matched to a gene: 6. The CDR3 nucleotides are TGTGCCAGCACCAGCGGGAGGTTTGCAGATACGCAGTATTTT. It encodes CASTSGRFADTQYF.

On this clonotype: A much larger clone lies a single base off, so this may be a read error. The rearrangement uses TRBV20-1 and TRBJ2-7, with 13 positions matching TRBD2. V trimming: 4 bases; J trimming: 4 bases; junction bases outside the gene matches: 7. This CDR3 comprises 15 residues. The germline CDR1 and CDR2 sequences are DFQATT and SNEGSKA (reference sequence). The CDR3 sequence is CSAKGLAGASYEQYF. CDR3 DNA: TGCAGTGCTAAAGGACTAGCGGGAGCCTCGTACGAGCAGTACTTC.

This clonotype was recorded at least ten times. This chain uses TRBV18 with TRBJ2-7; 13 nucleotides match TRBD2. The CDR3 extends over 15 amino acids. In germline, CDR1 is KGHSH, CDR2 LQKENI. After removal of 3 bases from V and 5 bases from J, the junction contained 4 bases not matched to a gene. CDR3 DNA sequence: TGTGCCAGCTCACCCGGGACTAGCGGGAACCACGAGCAGTACTTC. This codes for CASSPGTSGNHEQYF. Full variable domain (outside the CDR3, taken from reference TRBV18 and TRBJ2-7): NAGVMQNPRHLVRRRGQEARLRCSPMKGHSHVYWYRQLPEEGLKFMVYLQKENIIDESGMPKERFSAEFPKEGPSILRIQQVVRGDSAAYFCASSPGTSGNHEQYFGPGTRLTVT.